This T cell receptor (beta chain) was captured in a study of blood T cell repertoires in COVID-19. For the study at large: Acute-phase and convalescent COVID-19 samples originated in the United States, Italy and Spain. PBMCs, B-cell-depleted T cells, or T cells provided the cDNA or gDNA that made up the material.

The CDR3 adds up to 18 amino acids, both ends counted. In the authors' methods: Reference gene primer amplification gave estimated nucleated cell counts. The repertoire was sequenced with immunoSEQ multiplex PCR; TCRdb's copy has only in-frame clones and lacks some. That table gives V, J and clone size, and the DNA gave D and trimming. The table lists approximately 47,000 clones, more than 90% of them singletons. Comment on this clone: The DNA is omitted, as the CDR3 cannot be located on it reliably, and the CDR3 follows TCRdb's listing.

Sequenced material: peripheral blood. The chain combines TRBV7-5 with TRBJ1-5; TRBD1 was called by the table and not checked on the DNA. TRBV7-5 is listed as a pseudogene. The source is a man between 65 and 80 years old with active COVID-19. The CDR3 reads CARSFRDRVGVGNQPQHF.